This note documents a single T cell receptor (beta chain) sequence. The data derive from a study of blood T cells in healthy people across ages. Study information: The capture of about one barcoded beta molecule per two T cells was achieved by template switching.

The use of a sample-barcoded 5' primer and a J-beta primer mix characterized a second PCR of roughly 6 to 11 cycles. A tag from a template-switch adaptor with 12 random nucleotides marked each cDNA molecule. Using its own MiXCR run on the 5' RACE reads, TCRdb lists one record per CDR3 protein. In the table there are fewer than 1.5 million distinct CDR3 sequences, approximately 40% of which are singletons. The CDR3 consists of 15 residues. Germline loops: CDR1 MDHEN, CDR2 SYDVKM. The clonotype was recovered from a woman under 30 in good health. The V and J genes are TRBV28 and TRBJ2-5; D unclear. The J call is uncertain, as TRBJ2-7 better fits the DNA end. Sequencing was done on a sample of blood. CDR3 amino acids: CASSFATTSSYEQYF. The CDR3 DNA is TGTGCCAGCAGTTTTGCCACTACCAGCTCCTACGAGCAGTACTTC.